The entry below describes one T cell receptor (beta chain). Its target antigen remains unknown. Base qualities are not provided; no much larger clone lies one nucleotide away. Relative to germline, V is missing 2 bases and J is missing 4 bases, with 10 bases of the junction outside any gene match. CDR1 and CDR2 were assigned from the germline V gene as SGHVS and FNYEAQ. CDR3 length: 17 amino acids, cysteine to phenylalanine. The kept DNA is CDR3 alone, 51 bases in frame from the first base. This specimen belongs to a study of radiation and T cells in renal cell carcinoma (dated by TCRdb to 2018 to 2020). In terms of the full investigation: The samples were drawn from a clinical trial, where primary renal cell carcinomas were treated with 15 Gy of stereotactic body radiation therapy and then removed by nephrectomy 4 weeks afterward. TCR beta sequencing covered some 55 samples in total, comprising around 25 tumors and about 27 peripheral blood samples. In the 40 to 60 samples combined, 4 million to 5 million unique CDR3 nucleotide sequences were found, encoding roughly 2.5 million unique CDR3 amino acid sequences.

The label giving this sample's time point can be read as: blood 2 weeks post-SBRT. What the treatment or condition label conveys for this sample: 15 Gy SBRT to primary tumor, nephrectomy 4 weeks later. To follow tumor-enriched clonotypes, peripheral blood was collected serially from radiation-treated patients at baseline and again at 2 weeks and 4 weeks after SBRT. Every patient's renal cell carcinoma showed clear cell pathology. Genomic DNA for TCR sequencing was prepared using the QIAamp DNA Blood Mini Kit (Qiagen). The analyses included just those samples that passed every quality control check. TCR beta libraries were generated from genomic DNA with the immunoSEQ kit, following the manufacturer's recommendations. Library preparation used a first multiplex PCR with proprietary primers, then a second PCR adding unique barcodes, with bead cleanups after each round. Each sample batch included a kit-provided positive control reaction and a negative control reaction. The final libraries were assessed on an Agilent 4200 TapeStation D1000 ScreenTape, pooled by volume, and quantified by qPCR. Sequencing was performed on an Illumina NextSeq500 with a MidOutput 150-cycle cartridge, and 156 Read1 and 15 Index1 cycles were run with kit custom primers. The pooled library was loaded at approximately 0.96 pM, and approximately 18% PhiX control was spiked in. The original methods were these. Vendor-processed data were analyzed in R, with a clonotype defined as all T cells sharing the same CDR3 nucleotide sequence. In the clone abundance analyses, frequencies in each sample were normalized to that sample's 10,000 most abundant clones. Before analysis, public T cell clones were removed, and these numbered fewer than five per sample on average. An abundance difference of at least 32-fold between compartments was the criterion for calling clonotypes tumor-enriched or baseline blood-enriched. A beta-binomial differential abundance model was used to identify clonotypes that were expanded or contracted between blood time points. Similarity between tumor and blood repertoires was quantified using the Baroni-Urbani and Buser coefficient, and groups were compared with two-tailed Wilcoxon tests in R. Entries here come from immuneACCESS through TCRdb and include only in-frame sequences with V and J called. Some clones fail to appear in such tables; in the studies checked, an unresolved V gene covers under half of the shortfall, and the cause of the remainder is unknown. The V and J calls and clone size come from that table; D and trimming were worked out from the DNA. This sample holds about 58,000 clones; around 81% were observed only once. Roughly 7.4% of the sample comes from the top ten.

On the study overall, not on this receptor specifically: Because no pretreatment tumor biopsies were available, whether clonotypes were present in the tumor at baseline could not be determined. In blood, the top tumor clonotypes increased between baseline and 2 weeks post-radiation and then shrank by 4 weeks, which suggests that tumor-resident clones expanded only transiently. Dynamics of the blood repertoire were not tracked past 4 weeks after treatment. Because the trial had a single-armed design, the trial could not examine how radiation dose or scheduling affected the TCR repertoire.

The specimen was blood, collected from a patient whose treatment included radiotherapy and nephrectomy. The chain uses TRBV7-6 and TRBJ1-4, with TRBD1 identical over 7 junction bases. This receptor was obtained from a man in his sixties with renal cell carcinoma. The nucleotides read TGTGCCAGCAGCTTATGGTCAGGGGGTGTAGGTAATGAAAAACTGTTTTTT. This translates into CASSLWSGGVGNEKLFF.